A single sample is the source of the 29 T cell receptor beta chains below, sequenced in a study of shared clonotypes between healthy human individuals. TCRdb's copy holds only in-frame clones and misses some; the assay was immunoSEQ multiplex PCR. The profile covers about 820,000 clones, with 85% to 95% appearing a single time and around 24% taken by the ten largest. Naive CD8 cells, CD45RO-negative and positively selected for CCR7, excluded terminally differentiated effector memory CD45RA+ cells. The sample taken for sequencing was naive CD8+ T cells sorted from blood. These receptors came from a man in his thirties or forties in good health.

This clone has only one observation. As DNA, the CDR3 is TGTGCCAGCAGCTCCACCGTAGACAGGCTGATAGTCTATGGCTACACCTTC. Translated, it gives CASSSTVDRLIVYGYTF. The rearrangement uses TRBV11-2 and TRBJ1-2, with D possibly TRBD1 on 6 matching bases. From germline, CDR1 is SGHAT and CDR2 FQNNGV. The V end was cut by 4 bases, the J end by 4 bases, with 22 bases between. CDR3 length equals 17 residues.

CDR3 DNA: TGTGCCAGCGGGGAGACCTCCTACGAGCAGTACTTC. It codes for CASGETSYEQYF. The chain links TRBV28 to TRBJ2-7; D is possibly TRBD2 (5 bases). This CDR3 is built from 12 residues. Trimming stripped 8 bases from V and 0 bases from J, with 8 bases between. In germline, CDR1 is MDHEN, CDR2 SYDVKM.

The V and J genes are TRBV27 and TRBJ2-3; 9 bases align to TRBD1. V trimming: 2 bases; J trimming: 5 bases; junction bases outside the gene matches: 8. CDR1 and CDR2 from the germline V gene are MNHEY and SMNVEV (reference sequence). The CDR3 has 16 residues. Here the CDR3 reads CASSLPPTGGIDTQYF. DNA for the CDR3: TGTGCCAGCAGTTTACCCCCAACAGGGGGCATAGATACGCAGTATTTT.

The chain recombines TRBV9 with TRBJ2-5; D perhaps matches TRBD2 (6 bases). The CDR3 covers 15 residues. The germline V gene encodes CDR1 SGDLS and CDR2 YYNGEE. Deletions cut 0 bases from V and 1 base from J, with 10 bases between. The CDR3 protein is CASSVVGLIQETQYF. CDR3 nucleotide sequence: TGTGCCAGCAGCGTAGTGGGACTGATCCAAGAGACCCAGTACTTC.

This clone appeared once. The J gene is TRBJ2-1, the V gene TRBV21-1; the table calls TRBD2, which could not be checked here. TRBV21-1 is termed a pseudogene. The CDR3 runs to 20 residues. CDR3 DNA sequence: TGTGCCAGCAGCAAAGTCTCCCCGCCGTCGGGGACTAGCGGGAGGAGGCTTGGATTCTTC. Protein: CASSKVSPPSGTSGRRLGFF.

This sequence joins TRBV13 and TRBJ2-3; the D is unclear. V was shortened by 6 bases and J by 10 bases, with 29 bases between the two germline ends. Germline V gene sequence: CDR1 PRHDT, CDR2 FYEKMQ (reference sequence). This CDR3 contains 17 residues. CDR3 sequence: CASSRRVGVNPKRAQYF. CDR3 DNA: TGTGCCAGCAGTCGCCGGGTTGGGGTGAACCCAAAACGTGCGCAGTATTTT. The full variable domain, its missing parts supplied by reference TRBV13 and TRBJ2-3, is AAGVIQSPRHLIKEKRETATLKCYPIPRHDTVYWYQQGPGQDPQFLISFYEKMQSDKGSIPDRFSAQQFSDYHSELNMSSLELGDSALYFCASSRRVGVNPKRAQYFGPGTRLTVL.

The chain carries TRBV6-1 and TRBJ2-5; TRBD1 aligns across 9 bases. The length of the CDR3 is 15 residues. The germline V gene encodes CDR1 MNHNS and CDR2 SASEGT. Trimming took 4 bases from V and 5 from J; bases not matched to a gene: 8. For the CDR3, the DNA is TGTGCCAGCAGTGCCGGGACAGGGTGGTTGGAGACCCAGTACTTC. This codes for CASSAGTGWLETQYF.

The V call is TRBV10-3, the J call TRBJ1-1, with D possibly matching TRBD1 (6 bases). Germline-derived CDR1 and CDR2 are ENHRY and SYGVKD. Trimming pared 5 bases from V and 2 bases from J, leaving 15 bases between. CDR3 length equals 15 residues. The CDR3 loop is CAISPSPGENTEAFF. CDR3 DNA: TGTGCCATCAGTCCCTCGCCAGGGGAAAACACTGAAGCTTTCTTT.

The rearrangement uses TRBV5-1 and TRBJ2-5, with TRBD2 matching over 10 bases. CDR1 and CDR2 (germline): SGHRS, YFSETQ. Trimming removed 5 bases from V and 2 bases from J; junction bases left unmatched: 12. CDR3 length equals 17 residues. In DNA form, the CDR3 reads TGCGCCAGCAGACATAGCCTTGGACTAGCGGATCAAGAGACCCAGTACTTC. Its translation is CASRHSLGLADQETQYF. The variable domain in full, completed from reference TRBV5-1 and TRBJ2-5, reads KAGVTQTPRYLIKTRGQQVTLSCSPISGHRSVSWYQQTPGQGLQFLFEYFSETQRNKGNFPGRFSGRQFSNSRSEMNVSTLELGDSALYLCASRHSLGLADQETQYFGPGTRLLVL.

The chain is built from TRBV11-2 and TRBJ2-2; no clear D. Trimming removed 5 bases from V and 1 base from J, with 8 bases in between. The CDR3 sequence is 14 residues long. Germline values: CDR1 SGHAT, CDR2 FQNNGV. The CDR3 nucleotides read TGTGCCAGCAGCCCCCGACAGAACACCGGGGAGCTGTTTTTT. This translates into CASSPRQNTGELFF.

The genes are TRBV28 and TRBJ2-5; the D is unclear. The CDR3 spans 15 residues. V lost 7 bases to trimming and J lost 8 bases, with 23 bases between them. Germline assignment: CDR1 MDHEN and CDR2 SYDVKM. CDR3 coding DNA: TGTGCCAGCACACATACATGGAGCCCTCGTGAAACCCAGTACTTC. Protein: CASTHTWSPRETQYF.

V usage is TRBV5-1 and J usage is TRBJ2-6, with D tentatively TRBD1 (5 bases). V shed 4 bases and J shed 0 bases, with 8 bases lying between them. CDR1 and CDR2 from the germline V gene are SGHRS and YFSETQ. CDR3 length: 15 amino acids. CDR3 in amino acids: CASSKQDSGANVLTF. The DNA for the CDR3 is TGCGCCAGCAGCAAACAGGACTCTGGGGCCAACGTCCTGACTTTC.

The chain links TRBV27 to TRBJ2-5, with D perhaps given as TRBD1 or TRBD2 (6 bases each). Trimming shortened V by 6 bases and J by 5 bases, and 22 bases separated the two germline ends. This CDR3 region has 16 residues. Germline V CDR1 and CDR2: MNHEY, SMNVEV (reference sequence). Written as DNA, the CDR3 is TGTGCCAGCAGGCAACGTCGTGGGGGGCTCGTTGAGACCCAGTACTTC. This translates into CASRQRRGGLVETQYF.

The V call is TRBV7-9, the J call TRBJ2-5; D possibly corresponds to TRBD2 (6 bases). Germline V CDR1 and CDR2: SEHNR, FQNEAQ (reference sequence). V was shortened by 6 bases and J by 3 bases, with 14 bases between the two germline ends. This CDR3 region has 14 residues. CDR3 region: CASRGTASEETQYF. The CDR3 nucleotides are TGTGCCAGCAGAGGGACCGCTAGCGAAGAGACCCAGTACTTC.

This clone was seen just once. The chain carries TRBV27 and TRBJ1-3, with 7 bases identical to TRBD1. CDR3 length: 14 amino acids. V lost 6 bases and J lost 4; bases outside the gene matches: 6. Germline V lookup: CDR1 MNHEY, CDR2 SMNVEV (reference sequence). CDR3 protein: CASSTQGGGNTIYF. CDR3 in DNA: TGTGCCAGCAGCACGCAGGGGGGGGGAAACACCATATATTTT.

The chain carries TRBV10-3 and TRBJ2-1; TRBD2 agrees at 9 bases. Germline V gene lookup returns CDR1 ENHRY and CDR2 SYGVKD. The CDR3 loop spans 16 amino acids. The V gene end was trimmed by 3 bases and the J gene end by 8 bases; junction bases not matched to a gene: 11. The CDR3 nucleotides are TGTGCCATCAGTGATCCGGCGGGAGGGTCCGGTGATGAGCAGTTCTTC. Protein: CAISDPAGGSGDEQFF.

This clone was seen a single time. The V and J genes are TRBV27 and TRBJ1-3, with 9 bases aligning to TRBD1. V gave up 6 bases and J gave up 0 bases; unmatched junction bases: 3. This CDR3 is built from 15 residues. Germline CDR1 reads MNHEY; CDR2 reads SMNVEV (reference sequence). The CDR3 region is CASRQGALSGNTIYF. CDR3 coding DNA: TGTGCCAGCAGACAGGGGGCCCTCTCTGGAAACACCATATATTTT.

CDR3 coding DNA: TGTGCCAGCAGCTTAGGATGGGCTACAAAAAGCACAGATACGCAGTATTTT. It yields the protein CASSLGWATKSTDTQYF. The chain couples TRBV11-2 to TRBJ2-3; D call uncertain. V was trimmed by 1 base and J by 0 bases, leaving 14 bases between them. The germline V gene has CDR1 SGHAT and CDR2 FQNNGV. This CDR3 spans 17 amino acids.

The J gene is TRBJ2-5, the V gene TRBV4-3; 10 nucleotides agree with TRBD1. The trim removed 3 bases at V and 5 bases at J, leaving 3 bases unmatched. The CDR3 is made up of 14 amino acids. Germline CDR1 reads LGHNA; CDR2 reads YSLEER. The CDR3 is CASSQTGGAETQYF. Here the CDR3 DNA reads TGCGCCAGCAGCCAGACAGGGGGCGCGGAGACCCAGTACTTC.

CDR3 DNA: TGTGCCAGCAGTTCCAACGACGGGCTCGGGAACACTGAAGCTTTCTTT. Translation gives CASSSNDGLGNTEAFF. V is TRBV6-6 and J is TRBJ1-1; no clear D. V was pared by 4 bases and J by 1 base, with 16 bases between. Per germline, CDR1 MNHNY and CDR2 SVGAGI (reference sequence). This CDR3 is built from 16 residues.

The V gene is TRBV27, the J gene TRBJ1-5, with D possibly matching TRBD1 (5 bases). Germline V lookup: CDR1 MNHEY, CDR2 SMNVEV (reference sequence). The length of the CDR3 is 13 residues. Trimming cost V 6 bases and J 5 bases, with 11 bases left between them. The chain's CDR3 is CASSKTAHQPQHF. CDR3 in DNA: TGTGCCAGCAGCAAGACAGCACATCAGCCCCAGCATTTT.

The V and J genes are TRBV19 and TRBJ2-2; the match to TRBD2 covers 8 bases. The CDR3 sequence is 14 residues long. Germline assignment: CDR1 LNHDA and CDR2 SQIVND (reference sequence). J lost 5 bases, V lost 9 bases, and 8 bases had no gene match. The CDR3 DNA follows: TGTGCCAGGGCAAGAGCGGGAGATACCGGGGAGCTGTTTTTT. Translating it yields CARARAGDTGELFF.

This chain connects TRBV27 to TRBJ2-5; the D gene is possibly TRBD1 (5 bases). The V end was cut by 8 bases, the J end by 5 bases, with 15 bases between. Germline V gives CDR1 MNHEY, CDR2 SMNVEV (reference sequence). The CDR3 contains 13 residues. CDR3 in amino acids: CASGRVSRETQYF. In DNA form, the CDR3 reads TGTGCCAGCGGCAGGGTTTCTAGGGAGACCCAGTACTTC.

This chain joins TRBV27 and TRBJ2-7; D not resolved. The V gene's germline CDR1 is MNHEY and CDR2 SMNVEV (reference sequence). V was shortened by 2 bases and J by 0 bases, with 14 bases between the two germline ends. This CDR3 has 16 residues. CDR3 DNA sequence: TGTGCCAGCAGTTTACGGGCAAGACCTAGCTCCTACGAGCAGTACTTC. Translating gives CASSLRARPSSYEQYF.

The chain couples TRBV6-5 to TRBJ1-1, with D uncertain. This CDR3 comprises 11 residues. The germline V and J ends were trimmed by 6 bases and 6 bases, with 8 bases remaining between them. Germline CDR1 and CDR2: MNHEY and SVGAGI. This CDR3 is CASRDAAEAFF. In DNA, the CDR3 is TGTGCCAGCAGGGACGCGGCTGAAGCTTTCTTT.

V usage is TRBV7-6 and J usage is TRBJ2-1, with 12 bases matching TRBD2. Looked up from germline, CDR1 is SGHVS and CDR2 is FNYEAQ. V lost 1 base, J lost 15 bases, and 4 bases stayed unmatched. The CDR3 is made up of 13 amino acids. DNA for the CDR3: TGTGCCAGCAGCTTAGAACTAGCGGGAGGTTGGTTCTTC. This sequence encodes CASSLELAGGWFF.

V and J are TRBV2 and TRBJ2-7; no reliable D call. Germline V gene lookup returns CDR1 SNHLY and CDR2 FYNNEI. The CDR3 is made up of 14 amino acids. Trimming left V 3 bases short and J 3 bases short, with 12 bases between. This CDR3 is CASSDPGYGYEQYF. CDR3 nucleotide sequence: TGTGCCAGCAGTGATCCCGGGTACGGCTACGAGCAGTACTTC.

The V call is TRBV6-5, the J call TRBJ2-2; D gene uncertain. Deletions cut 6 bases from V and 2 bases from J, with 13 bases between. There are 15 residues in the CDR3. Germline V lookup: CDR1 MNHEY, CDR2 SVGAGI. The CDR3 nucleotides read TGTGCCAGCAGCCACATTGGCCGAAACACCGGGGAGCTGTTTTTT. It specifies CASSHIGRNTGELFF.

The gene calls are TRBV6-1 and TRBJ1-5, with D uncertain. Germline V lookup: CDR1 MNHNS, CDR2 SASEGT. The V and J ends lost 0 bases and 2 bases respectively, with 11 bases between them. The CDR3 covers 16 residues. The CDR3 loop is CASSEAKREGNQPQHF. In DNA form, the CDR3 reads TGTGCCAGCAGTGAAGCAAAACGGGAGGGCAATCAGCCCCAGCATTTT.